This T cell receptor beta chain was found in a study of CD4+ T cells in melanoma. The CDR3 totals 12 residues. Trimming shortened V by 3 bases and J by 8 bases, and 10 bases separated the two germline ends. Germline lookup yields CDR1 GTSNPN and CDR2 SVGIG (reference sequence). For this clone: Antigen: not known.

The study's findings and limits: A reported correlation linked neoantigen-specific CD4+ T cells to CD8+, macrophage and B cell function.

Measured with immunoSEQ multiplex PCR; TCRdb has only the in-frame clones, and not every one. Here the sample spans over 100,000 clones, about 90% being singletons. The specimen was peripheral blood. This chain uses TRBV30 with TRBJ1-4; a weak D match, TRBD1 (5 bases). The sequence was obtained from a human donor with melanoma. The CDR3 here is CAWRGLGEKLFF. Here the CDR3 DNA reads TGTGCCTGGAGGGGGCTGGGAGAAAAACTGTTTTTT.